The 32 T cell receptor beta chains below were found in one sample sequenced in a study of cytomegalovirus exposure and HLA in healthy donors. 13 Jbeta primers and 60 Vbeta primers were used for the PCR. Sequenced by immunoSEQ multiplex PCR; TCRdb stores in-frame clones only, minus some. The sample has about 120,000 clones, roughly 77% seen once. The sample was PBMCs. The receptor set was obtained from a man aged 40-49 years in good health and CMV-seronegative.

In its sample, this clone was seen once. This chain links TRBV14 with TRBJ2-7; 7 positions agree with TRBD1. CDR3 size: 22 residues. With V trimmed by 3 bases and J by 2 bases, 28 bases remained unmatched. Germline-derived CDR1 and CDR2 are SGHDN and FVKESK. CDR3 loop: CASSHFGASRDRDTQVTYEQYF. As DNA, the CDR3 is TGTGCCAGCAGCCATTTTGGTGCCAGCCGGGACAGAGATACTCAAGTTACCTACGAGCAGTACTTC.

This clone was seen more than once but under ten times. Here the CDR3 DNA reads TGTGCCAGCAGCTTGGACAGGGGAAGGGCGCAGTACTTC. Its protein is CASSLDRGRAQYF. The V gene is TRBV7-2, the J gene TRBJ2-7, with 9 bases aligning to TRBD1. Unmatched junction bases numbered 6, after V lost 3 bases and J lost 9 bases. The CDR3 is 13 residues long. Germline CDR1 reads SGHTA; CDR2 reads FQGNSA.

This chain uses TRBV10-2 with TRBJ2-3, with D perhaps matching TRBD1 (5 bases). The germline CDR1 and CDR2 sequences are WSHSY and SAAADI. V gave up 4 bases and J gave up 5 bases, with 16 bases separating them. This CDR3 contains 15 residues. CDR3 in DNA: TGCGCCAGCAGTGGATTAGGGGCAGTAGGAGATACGCAGTATTTT. It yields the protein CASSGLGAVGDTQYF.

A note on this clone: One end of the junction does not line up with germline, which may come from a read error. The chain couples TRBV2 to TRBJ2-4; a possible D gene is TRBD1 (5 bases). CDR3 size: 13 residues. Germline lookup yields CDR1 SNHLY and CDR2 FYNNEI. The DNA for the CDR3 is TGTGCCAGCCTACATGGGGCCAAAAACAGTCAGTACTTC. Amino acid sequence: CASLHGAKNSQYF.

The rearrangement uses TRBV4-3 and TRBJ2-7; 7 nucleotides line up with TRBD1. The CDR3 contains 15 residues. Germline values: CDR1 LGHNA, CDR2 YSLEER. The V and J ends lost 4 bases and 2 bases, in that order; junction bases with no gene match: 8. The chain's CDR3 is CASSRVRGSTYEQYF. CDR3 DNA: TGCGCCAGCAGCCGCGTCAGGGGGTCTACCTACGAGCAGTACTTC.

The chain has TRBV11-3 and TRBJ1-1; no firm D call. V lost 2 bases and J lost 1, with 8 bases in between. The length of the CDR3 is 14 residues. Germline values: CDR1 SGHNT, CDR2 YENEEA. The CDR3, as DNA: TGTGCCAGCAGCTTAACCGGGGAGAACACTGAAGCTTTCTTT. Its translation is CASSLTGENTEAFF.

The gene calls are TRBV7-9 and TRBJ1-4; D may be TRBD1 (5 bases). Germline values: CDR1 SEHNR, CDR2 FQNEAQ (reference sequence). The length of the CDR3 is 14 residues. With 7 bases removed from V and 5 bases from J, the gap between germline ends came to 14 bases. The CDR3 coding sequence is TGTGCCAGCAACCCGCCGGGGGGGAATGAAAAACTGTTTTTT. It encodes CASNPPGGNEKLFF.

The CDR3 DNA follows: TGTGCCACTTCACAGTTCCACAAGTGGGAGCAGTACTTC. Its translation: CATSQFHKWEQYF. The V gene is TRBV19, the J gene TRBJ2-7, with no clear D. Deletions cut 10 bases from V and 7 bases from J, with 20 bases between. The CDR3 is 13 amino acids. Germline lookup yields CDR1 LNHDA and CDR2 SQIVND (reference sequence). Supplemented by reference TRBV19 and TRBJ2-7, the full variable domain reads DGGITQSPKYLFRKEGQNVTLSCEQNLNHDAMYWYRQDPGQGLRLIYYSQIVNDFQKGDIAEGYSVSREKKESFPLTVTSAQKNPTAFYLCATSQFHKWEQYFGPGTRLTVT.

The CDR3: CASSSTGQGNRGYTF. The CDR3 nucleotides are TGCGCCAGCAGTTCCACTGGACAGGGCAATCGAGGCTACACCTTC. This chain uses TRBV5-1 with TRBJ1-2, with TRBD1 identical over 8 bases. Germline values: CDR1 SGHRS, CDR2 YFSETQ. With 5 bases clipped from V and 8 bases from J, the junction kept 14 bases outside the gene matches. CDR3 size: 15 residues. The complete variable domain, with remaining parts taken from reference TRBV5-1 and TRBJ1-2, reads KAGVTQTPRYLIKTRGQQVTLSCSPISGHRSVSWYQQTPGQGLQFLFEYFSETQRNKGNFPGRFSGRQFSNSRSEMNVSTLELGDSALYLCASSSTGQGNRGYTFGSGTRLTVV.

The chain has TRBV9 and TRBJ1-4; D gene uncertain. The length of the CDR3 is 15 residues. Germline values: CDR1 SGDLS, CDR2 YYNGEE. V dropped 0 bases and J dropped 5 bases, with 11 bases sitting between them. CDR3 region: CASSVATGYNEKLFF. The CDR3 DNA follows: TGTGCCAGCAGCGTAGCTACCGGGTACAATGAAAAACTGTTTTTT.

The chain has TRBV6-5 and TRBJ2-3; TRBD1 matches 8 bases. This CDR3 has 15 residues. The ends lost 4 bases at V and 3 bases at J; junction bases unmatched: 6. CDR1 is MNHEY and CDR2 is SVGAGI in the germline V gene. The CDR3 loop is CASSSLQGGTDTQYF. For the CDR3, the DNA is TGTGCCAGCAGTTCCCTACAGGGGGGTACAGATACGCAGTATTTT.

The chain recombines TRBV6-4 with TRBJ2-5; a possible D gene is TRBD2 (5 bases). Trimming removed 8 bases at V and 5 bases at J, with 6 bases between. The CDR3 loop spans 10 amino acids. Germline CDR1 is MRHNA and CDR2 is SNTAGT. The CDR3 bases are TGTGCCAGCGGAGGTGAGACCCAGTACTTC. It yields the protein CASGGETQYF.

V and J are TRBV9 and TRBJ1-5; the D gene is possibly TRBD1 (5 bases). The length of the CDR3 is 14 residues. The V end lost 1 base, the J end lost 3 bases, and 8 bases lay between the germline ends. Germline assignment: CDR1 SGDLS and CDR2 YYNGEE. CDR3 residues: CASSVSGLNQPQHF. DNA of the CDR3: TGTGCCAGCAGCGTATCAGGGCTCAATCAGCCCCAGCATTTT.

The chain uses TRBV18 and TRBJ1-1, with D unresolved. Trimming removed 1 base at V and 6 bases at J, with 12 bases between. CDR1 is KGHSH, CDR2 LQKENI, per germline. This CDR3 contains 14 residues. The CDR3 bases are TGTGCCAGCTCACCACAGGAAATCGGGTCTGAAGCTTTCTTT. As protein: CASSPQEIGSEAFF.

The gene calls are TRBV2 and TRBJ1-6; the D gene is possibly TRBD1 (5 bases). The CDR3 extends over 15 amino acids. Germline assignment: CDR1 SNHLY and CDR2 FYNNEI. V was clipped by 4 bases and J by 5 bases, with 12 bases between them. The DNA for the CDR3 is TGTGCCAGCAGTGCCTATCAGGGTAATAATTCACCCCTCCACTTT. Its protein product is CASSAYQGNNSPLHF.

This clone is a singleton in its sample. The junction shows a germline mismatch at one end, possibly a read error. This chain uses TRBV5-1 with TRBJ2-4; D gene ambiguous. The CDR3 spans 13 residues. From germline, CDR1 is SGHRS and CDR2 YFSETQ. CDR3 bases: TGCGCCAGCAGCTTGGCCCAGTTAAACAGTCAGTACTTC. Translation gives CASSLAQLNSQYF.

The chain joins TRBV19 to TRBJ2-2; possible D gene TRBD2, 5 bases. CDR3 length equals 16 residues. Trimming left V 7 bases short and J 7 bases short, with 22 bases between. CDR1 and CDR2 from the germline V gene are LNHDA and SQIVND (reference sequence). CDR3 region: CASIKGGAPGYGELFF. CDR3 coding DNA: TGTGCCAGTATCAAGGGTGGCGCCCCGGGGTACGGGGAGCTGTTTTTT.

Notes on this clone: At one end the junction does not follow the germline gene, possibly because of a read error. The gene calls are TRBV11-3 and TRBJ2-6; D perhaps matches TRBD1 (5 bases). The CDR3 consists of 15 residues. Germline-derived CDR1 and CDR2 are SGHNT and YENEEA. CDR3: CASSRDSSGANGLTF. The CDR3 coding sequence is TGTGCCAGCAGCCGTGACTCCTCTGGGGCCAACGGCCTGACTTTC.

This clone appeared a few times. The rearrangement joins TRBV30 to TRBJ1-2; 8 bases map to TRBD1. The CDR3 runs to 13 residues. Germline V gene sequence: CDR1 GTSNPN, CDR2 SVGIG (reference sequence). V was clipped by 0 bases and J by 8 bases; unmatched bases: 5. CDR3 region: CAWSVQGVGGYTF. CDR3 DNA: TGTGCCTGGAGTGTACAGGGGGTGGGGGGCTACACCTTC.

CDR3 in DNA: TGTGCCAGCAGTGACACACAACAGGGATCGGCTGGGGCCAACGTCCTGACTTTC. This translates into CASSDTQQGSAGANVLTF. V usage is TRBV6-4 and J usage is TRBJ2-6; D is perhaps TRBD1 (6 bases). V shed 2 bases and J shed 2 bases, with 16 bases lying between them. The CDR3 has 18 residues. CDR1 is MRHNA, CDR2 SNTAGT, per germline.

The genes are TRBV6-5 and TRBJ2-7; 11 nucleotides align to TRBD1. Trimming took 6 bases from V and 3 from J; bases not matched to a gene: 4. The CDR3 runs 14 residues. Germline V lookup: CDR1 MNHEY, CDR2 SVGAGI. The CDR3 spells CASSQDRGLYEQYF. The CDR3, as DNA: TGTGCCAGCAGCCAGGACAGGGGGCTCTACGAGCAGTACTTC.

The chain links TRBV30 to TRBJ1-5; 7 bases agree with TRBD1. The ends lost 0 bases at V and 0 bases at J; junction bases unmatched: 14. Germline V gene lookup returns CDR1 GTSNPN and CDR2 SVGIG (reference sequence). CDR3 length: 19 amino acids. For the CDR3, the DNA is TGTGCCTGGAGTGTACCTGTCTCGGACAGGAGATATAGCAATCAGCCCCAGCATTTT. As protein: CAWSVPVSDRRYSNQPQHF. Full variable domain (remainder filled in from reference TRBV30 and TRBJ1-5): SQTIHQWPATLVQPVGSPLSLECTVEGTSNPNLYWYRQAAGRGLQLLFYSVGIGQISSEVPQNLSASRPQDRQFILSSKKLLLSDSGFYLCAWSVPVSDRRYSNQPQHFGDGTRLSIL.

The genes are TRBV7-2 and TRBJ1-1, with 8 bases aligning to TRBD1. The junction had 5 bases not matched to a gene; V was cut back by 5 bases and J by 0 bases. Per the germline V gene, CDR1 is SGHTA and CDR2 is FQGNSA. The CDR3 loop spans 15 amino acids. Written as DNA, the CDR3 is TGTGCCAGCAGCACCTCGGGACAGGTGAACACTGAAGCTTTCTTT. As protein: CASSTSGQVNTEAFF.

This CDR3 is CASSPNIRANTEAFF. The CDR3 coding sequence is TGTGCCAGCAGTCCAAATATCAGGGCAAACACTGAAGCTTTCTTT. The chain links TRBV2 to TRBJ1-1; D is perhaps TRBD1 (5 bases). There are 15 residues in the CDR3. V lost 5 bases and J 2 bases, leaving 15 bases between the germline ends. In germline, CDR1 is SNHLY, CDR2 FYNNEI.

V gene TRBV4-2 combines with J gene TRBJ1-1; 9 bases match TRBD1. The V segment lost 4 bases and the J segment 10 bases; nucleotides outside the gene matches: 4. The CDR3 has 12 residues. Germline lookup yields CDR1 LGHNA and CDR2 YNFKEQ. The CDR3 region has the DNA TGTGCCAGCAGCCCAGAGGACAGGGGAGCTTTCTTT. Translating gives CASSPEDRGAFF.

The chain links TRBV30 to TRBJ2-5; 8 bases align to TRBD2. The CDR3 runs to 14 residues. The V and J ends lost 3 bases and 3 bases, in that order; junction bases with no gene match: 6. The germline CDR1 and CDR2 sequences are GTSNPN and SVGIG (reference sequence). The CDR3 DNA sequence: TGTGCCTGGAGAGAGCGGGGGAGAAAAGAGACCCAGTACTTC. Encoded protein: CAWRERGRKETQYF.

The DNA for the CDR3 is TGTGCCAGCAGCTTACGGACAGGGAATAGCAATCAGCCCCAGCATTTT. Translated: CASSLRTGNSNQPQHF. The chain links TRBV7-2 to TRBJ1-5; 8 positions agree with TRBD1. This CDR3 contains 16 residues. V dropped 2 bases and J dropped 0; count of bases not matched to a gene: 3. The germline V gene encodes CDR1 SGHTA and CDR2 FQGNSA.

The chain joins TRBV19 to TRBJ1-2; no clear D. The germline CDR1 and CDR2 sequences are LNHDA and SQIVND (reference sequence). CDR3 length: 12 residues. CDR3 sequence: CVSWSGLRGYTF. CDR3 DNA sequence: TGTGTCTCGTGGAGCGGGCTTCGAGGCTACACCTTC.

The gene calls are TRBV7-8 and TRBJ1-4, with 10 nucleotides matching TRBD1. Looked up from germline, CDR1 is SGHVS and CDR2 is FQNEAQ. The CDR3 sequence is 14 residues long. With V trimmed by 4 bases and J by 7 bases, 3 bases remained unmatched. CDR3 loop: CASSSTGGREKLFF. The DNA of the CDR3 is TGTGCCAGCAGCTCGACAGGGGGCCGTGAAAAACTGTTTTTT.

This chain links TRBV11-2 with TRBJ1-5, with 9 bases that match TRBD1. The CDR3 covers 15 residues. V lost 4 bases, J lost 4 bases, and 5 bases stayed unmatched. Germline CDR1 is SGHAT and CDR2 is FQNNGV. For the CDR3, the DNA is TGTGCCAGCAGCTCGCACGGGACAGGGAATCAGCCCCAGCATTTT. Translated, it gives CASSSHGTGNQPQHF.

This chain uses TRBV5-3 with TRBJ1-1; D gene uncertain. TRBV5-3 is an ORF, and what it does is uncertain. V lost 6 bases to trimming and J lost 2 bases, with 17 bases between them. CDR3 size: 15 residues. The DNA of the CDR3 is TGTGCCAGAACCTGGGAGGGATTGGAAAACACTGAAGCTTTCTTT. Protein sequence: CARTWEGLENTEAFF.

The V and J genes are TRBV5-1 and TRBJ1-1; 7 bases match TRBD1. CDR1 and CDR2 from the germline V gene are SGHRS and YFSETQ. This CDR3 contains 12 residues. V shed 4 bases, J shed 5 bases, and the junction held 2 bases outside the gene matches. CDR3 bases: TGCGCCAGCAGCCAGACAGGGACTGAAGCTTTCTTT. Amino acids: CASSQTGTEAFF.